Sequencing of this TCR beta chain was carried out in a study of CD8+ T cells in alopecia areata. Treatment specified: oral pan-JAK inhibitor, 5-10 mg twice daily. Germline values: CDR1 SGDLS, CDR2 YYNGEE. This CDR3 is 15 amino acids long. V was cut by 0 bases and J by 8 bases, with 17 bases left in between. RNA extraction and reverse transcription yielded cDNA as sequencing template. The protocol was immunoSEQ multiplex PCR, while the TCRdb copy is restricted to in-frame clones and leaves out a portion. This table holds 110,000 or so clones, 56% found once. The TCR originated in a human donor with alopecia areata. The rearrangement uses TRBV9 and TRBJ1-2; D not certain. The sample consisted of CD4+ T cells sorted from blood, taken at week 24, from a patient treated with tofacitinib. CDR3 sequence (DNA): TGTGCCAGCAGCGTAGGGGTTGAGGCCCGGCGCGGCTACACCTTC. Residues: CASSVGVEARRGYTF.